The clone carrying this T cell receptor (beta chain) showed up just a few times. The antigen remains undetermined. This may stem from a read error, because a much larger clone lies one nucleotide away. These data come from a study of T cells in Graves' hyperthyroidism and ophthalmopathy. Whole-study findings and limits: Ophthalmopathy was predicted by the model a median of approximately 6 months ahead of onset. Most thyroid clonotypes expanded above 0.001 appeared in blood too.

The study enrolled patients aged 18 to 65 with newly diagnosed hyperthyroidism of under 2 months' duration. Amplified regions were TCR beta CDR3 sequences from RNA transcripts. First-round RT-PCR of the TCR CDR3 relied on the HTBI primer set. TCRdb independently ran MiXCR on the multiplex PCR reads; one entry per CDR3 protein. In the table there are 75,000 to 100,000 distinct CDR3 sequences, about half of which are singletons. The CDR3 consists of 12 residues. V was shortened by 0 bases and J by 9 bases, with 8 bases between the two germline ends. Germline V gene lookup returns CDR1 PRHDT and CDR2 FYEKMQ (reference sequence).

This TCR was sampled from a woman aged 40 to 49 with Graves' hyperthyroidism. The V gene is TRBV13, the J gene TRBJ1-2; D gene ambiguous. Sequencing was done on a sample of blood. The CDR3 spells CASSLGKASYTF. CDR3 nucleotides: TGTGCCAGCAGCTTAGGGAAGGCCAGCTACACCTTC. Full variable domain (missing parts from reference TRBV13 and TRBJ1-2): AAGVIQSPRHLIKEKRETATLKCYPIPRHDTVYWYQQGPGQDPQFLISFYEKMQSDKGSIPDRFSAQQFSDYHSELNMSSLELGDSALYFCASSLGKASYTFGSGTRLTVV.